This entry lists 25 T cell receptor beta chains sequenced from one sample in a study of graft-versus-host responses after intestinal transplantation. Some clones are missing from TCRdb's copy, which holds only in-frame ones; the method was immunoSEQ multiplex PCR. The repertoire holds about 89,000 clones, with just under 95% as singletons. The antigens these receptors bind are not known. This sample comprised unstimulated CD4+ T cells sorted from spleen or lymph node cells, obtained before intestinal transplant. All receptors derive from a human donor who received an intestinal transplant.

The CDR3 spells CASTPRVGGANVLTF. In nucleotides, the CDR3 is TGTGCCAGCACCCCACGCGTTGGAGGGGCCAACGTCCTGACTTTC. The J gene is TRBJ2-6, the V gene TRBV9; no definite D call. The germline gives CDR1 SGDLS, CDR2 YYNGEE. V lost 6 bases to trimming and J lost 4 bases, with 14 bases between them. This CDR3 region has 15 residues. Full variable domain (remainder filled in from reference TRBV9 and TRBJ2-6): DSGVTQTPKHLITATGQRVTLRCSPRSGDLSVYWYQQSLDQGLQFLIQYYNGEERAKGNILERFSAQQFPDLHSELNLSSLELGDSALYFCASTPRVGGANVLTFGAGSRLTVL.

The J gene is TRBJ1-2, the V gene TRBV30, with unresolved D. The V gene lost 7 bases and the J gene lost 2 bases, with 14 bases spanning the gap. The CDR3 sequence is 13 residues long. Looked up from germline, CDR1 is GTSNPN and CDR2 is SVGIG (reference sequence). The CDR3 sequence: CASSRERNYGYTF. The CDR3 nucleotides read TGTGCCTCAAGCCGGGAAAGGAACTATGGCTACACCTTC.

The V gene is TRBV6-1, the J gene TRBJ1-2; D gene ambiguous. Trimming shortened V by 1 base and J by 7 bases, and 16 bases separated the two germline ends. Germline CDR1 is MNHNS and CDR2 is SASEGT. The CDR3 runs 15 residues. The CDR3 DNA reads TGTGCCAGCAGTGAAGGGTTATCAGGCAACCTTGGCTACACCTTC. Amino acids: CASSEGLSGNLGYTF.

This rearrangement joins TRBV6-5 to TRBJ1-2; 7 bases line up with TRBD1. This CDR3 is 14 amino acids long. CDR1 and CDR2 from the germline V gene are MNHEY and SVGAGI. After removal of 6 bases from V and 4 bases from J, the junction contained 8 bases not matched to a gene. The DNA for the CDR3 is TGTGCCAGCAGGAGATCGGACAGGAGCTATGGCTACACCTTC. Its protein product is CASRRSDRSYGYTF.

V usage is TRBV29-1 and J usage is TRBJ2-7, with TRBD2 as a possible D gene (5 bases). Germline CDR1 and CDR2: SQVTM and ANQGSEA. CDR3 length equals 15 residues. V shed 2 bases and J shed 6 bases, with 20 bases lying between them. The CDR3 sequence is CSVEIRGLAGSEQYF. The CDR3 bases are TGCAGCGTTGAAATTAGAGGACTGGCAGGTAGCGAGCAGTACTTC.

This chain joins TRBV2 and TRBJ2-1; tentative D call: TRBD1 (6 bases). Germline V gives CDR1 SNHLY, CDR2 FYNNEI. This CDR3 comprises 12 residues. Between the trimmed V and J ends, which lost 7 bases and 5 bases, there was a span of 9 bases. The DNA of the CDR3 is TGTGCCAGCAACAGGGTTAACAATGAGCAGTTCTTC. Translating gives CASNRVNNEQFF.

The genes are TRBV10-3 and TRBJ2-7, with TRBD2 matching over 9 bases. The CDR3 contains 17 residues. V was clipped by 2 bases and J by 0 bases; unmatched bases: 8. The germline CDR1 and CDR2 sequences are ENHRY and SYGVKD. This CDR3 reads CAISEPGVAGASYEQYF. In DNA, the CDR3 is TGTGCCATCAGTGAGCCCGGGGTAGCGGGAGCCTCCTACGAGCAGTACTTC.

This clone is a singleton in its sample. This CDR3 is CASRRGTSRYGEQYF. CDR3 in DNA: TGTGCCAGCAGGAGGGGAACTAGCCGATATGGGGAGCAGTACTTC. The V call is TRBV9, the J call TRBJ2-7, with D perhaps matching TRBD2 (6 bases). V was clipped by 5 bases and J by 7 bases, with 22 bases between them. The CDR3 extends over 15 amino acids. The germline V gene has CDR1 SGDLS and CDR2 YYNGEE.

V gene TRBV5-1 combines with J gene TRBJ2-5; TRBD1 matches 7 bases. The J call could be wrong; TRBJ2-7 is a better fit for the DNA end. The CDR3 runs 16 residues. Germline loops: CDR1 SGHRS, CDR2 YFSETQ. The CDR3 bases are TGCGCCAGCAGCTTGAGAGAAGGGGGCGCTTTCTACGAGCAGTACTTC. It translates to CASSLREGGAFYEQYF.

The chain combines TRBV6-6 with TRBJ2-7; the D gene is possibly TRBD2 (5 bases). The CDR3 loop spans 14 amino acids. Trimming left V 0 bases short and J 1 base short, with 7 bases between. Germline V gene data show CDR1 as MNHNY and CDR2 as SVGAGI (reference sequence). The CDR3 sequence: CASSYSRDSYEQYF. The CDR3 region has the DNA TGTGCCAGCAGTTACTCGAGGGATTCCTACGAGCAGTACTTC.

Here the CDR3 DNA reads TGTGCCAGCAGGACGAGTGGACGGGAGACCCAGTACTTC. This codes for CASRTSGRETQYF. The genes are TRBV6-5 and TRBJ2-5, with D unresolved. Trimming pared 6 bases from V and 5 bases from J, leaving 13 bases between. This CDR3 has 13 amino acids. Germline V gene data show CDR1 as MNHEY and CDR2 as SVGAGI.

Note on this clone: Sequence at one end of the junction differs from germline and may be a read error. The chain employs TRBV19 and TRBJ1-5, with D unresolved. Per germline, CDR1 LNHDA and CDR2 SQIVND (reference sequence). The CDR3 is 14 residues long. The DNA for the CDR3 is TGTGCCAGTAGTGGAGATTATAGCAATCGGCCCCAGCATTTT. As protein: CASSGDYSNRPQHF.

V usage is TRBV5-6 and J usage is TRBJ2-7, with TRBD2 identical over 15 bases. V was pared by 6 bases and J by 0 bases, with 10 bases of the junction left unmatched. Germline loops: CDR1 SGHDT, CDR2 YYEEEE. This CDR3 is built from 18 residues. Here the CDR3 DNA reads TGTGCCAGCAATCGACCGGGACTAGCGGGAGGACGCTCCTACGAGCAGTACTTC. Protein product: CASNRPGLAGGRSYEQYF.

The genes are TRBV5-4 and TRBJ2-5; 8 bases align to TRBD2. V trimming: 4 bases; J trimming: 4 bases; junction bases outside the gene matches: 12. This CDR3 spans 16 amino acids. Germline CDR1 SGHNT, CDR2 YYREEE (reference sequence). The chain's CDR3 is CASSPVLGGRRETQYF. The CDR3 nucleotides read TGTGCCAGCAGCCCGGTACTGGGCGGGAGGAGAGAGACCCAGTACTTC. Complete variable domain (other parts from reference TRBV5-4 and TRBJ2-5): ETGVTQSPTHLIKTRGQQVTLRCSSQSGHNTVSWYQQALGQGPQFIFQYYREEENGRGNFPPRFSGLQFPNYSSELNVNALELDDSALYLCASSPVLGGRRETQYFGPGTRLLVL.

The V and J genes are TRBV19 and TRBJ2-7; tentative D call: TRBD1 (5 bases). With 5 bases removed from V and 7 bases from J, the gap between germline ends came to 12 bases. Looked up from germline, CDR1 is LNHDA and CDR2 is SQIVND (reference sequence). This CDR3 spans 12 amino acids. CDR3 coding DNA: TGTGCCAGTAGTCCTCAGGGCCGGGAGCAGTACTTC. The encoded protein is CASSPQGREQYF.

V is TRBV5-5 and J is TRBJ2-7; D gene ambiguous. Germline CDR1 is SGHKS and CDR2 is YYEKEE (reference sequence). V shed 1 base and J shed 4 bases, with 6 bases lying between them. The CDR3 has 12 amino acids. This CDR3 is CASSLWGYEQYF. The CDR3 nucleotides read TGTGCCAGCAGCTTGTGGGGATACGAGCAGTACTTC.

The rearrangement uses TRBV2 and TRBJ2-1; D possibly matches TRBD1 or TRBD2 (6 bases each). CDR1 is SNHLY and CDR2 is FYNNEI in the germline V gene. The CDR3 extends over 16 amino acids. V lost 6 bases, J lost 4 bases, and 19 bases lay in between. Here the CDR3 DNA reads TGTGCCAGCAGAGGTAGGGGGGAGAGGGCTTACAATGAGCAGTTCTTC. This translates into CASRGRGERAYNEQFF.

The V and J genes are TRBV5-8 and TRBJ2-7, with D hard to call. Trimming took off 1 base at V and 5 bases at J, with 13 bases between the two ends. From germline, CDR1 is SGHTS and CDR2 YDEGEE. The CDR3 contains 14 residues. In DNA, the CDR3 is TGTGCCAGCAGCTTGCCAGTGGGATCTCACGAGCAGTACTTC. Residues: CASSLPVGSHEQYF. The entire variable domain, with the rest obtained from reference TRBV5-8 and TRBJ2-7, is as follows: EAGVTQSPTHLIKTRGQQATLRCSPISGHTSVYWYQQALGLGLQFLLWYDEGEERNRGNFPPRFSGRQFPNYSSELNVNALELEDSALYLCASSLPVGSHEQYFGPGTRLTVT.

The CDR3 spells CASSSALVGEQYF. CDR3 sequence (DNA): TGTGCCAGCAGCTCCGCCTTAGTAGGGGAGCAGTACTTC. The J gene is TRBJ2-7, the V gene TRBV5-8, with D hard to call. Germline CDR1 SGHTS, CDR2 YDEGEE. Trimming removed 3 bases at V and 7 bases at J, with 14 bases between. This CDR3 has 13 amino acids.

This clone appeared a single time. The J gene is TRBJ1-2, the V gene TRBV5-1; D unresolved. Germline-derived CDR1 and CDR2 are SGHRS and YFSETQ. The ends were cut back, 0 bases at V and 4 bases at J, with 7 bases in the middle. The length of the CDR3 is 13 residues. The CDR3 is CASSLASFYGYTF. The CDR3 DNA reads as TGCGCCAGCAGCTTGGCCAGTTTCTATGGCTACACCTTC.

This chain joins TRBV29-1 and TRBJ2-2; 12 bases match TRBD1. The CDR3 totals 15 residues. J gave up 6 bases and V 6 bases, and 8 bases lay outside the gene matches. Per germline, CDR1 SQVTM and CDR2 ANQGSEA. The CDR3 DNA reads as TGCAGCGTAGGAACCGGGACAGGGGGCTCCGGGGAGCTGTTTTTT. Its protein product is CSVGTGTGGSGELFF.

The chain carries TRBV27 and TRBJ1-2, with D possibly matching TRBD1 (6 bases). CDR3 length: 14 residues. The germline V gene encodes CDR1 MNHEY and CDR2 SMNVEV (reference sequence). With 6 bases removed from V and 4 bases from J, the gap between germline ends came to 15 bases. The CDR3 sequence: CASSPSRGGYGYTF. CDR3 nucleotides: TGTGCCAGCAGCCCCTCAAGGGGGGGCTATGGCTACACCTTC.

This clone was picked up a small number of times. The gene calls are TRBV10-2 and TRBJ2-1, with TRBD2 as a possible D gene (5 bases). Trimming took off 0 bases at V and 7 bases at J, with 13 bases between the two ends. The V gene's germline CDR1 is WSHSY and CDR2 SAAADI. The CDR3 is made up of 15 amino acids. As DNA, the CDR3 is TGCGCCAGCAGTGAGTCAGCGGAGTTTGGGAATGAGCAGTTCTTC. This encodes CASSESAEFGNEQFF.

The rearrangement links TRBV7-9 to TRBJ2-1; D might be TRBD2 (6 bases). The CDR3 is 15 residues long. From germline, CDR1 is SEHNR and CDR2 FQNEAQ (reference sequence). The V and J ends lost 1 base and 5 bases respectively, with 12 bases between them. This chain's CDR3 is CASSLVPSVDNEQFF. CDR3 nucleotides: TGTGCCAGCAGCTTAGTTCCTAGCGTCGACAATGAGCAGTTCTTC.

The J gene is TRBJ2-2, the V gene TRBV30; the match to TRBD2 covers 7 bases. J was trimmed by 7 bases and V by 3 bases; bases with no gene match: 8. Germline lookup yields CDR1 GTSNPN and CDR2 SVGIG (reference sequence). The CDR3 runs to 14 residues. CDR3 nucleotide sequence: TGTGCCTGGAGCCCTATAGCGGGCATCGGGGAGCTGTTTTTT. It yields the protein CAWSPIAGIGELFF.